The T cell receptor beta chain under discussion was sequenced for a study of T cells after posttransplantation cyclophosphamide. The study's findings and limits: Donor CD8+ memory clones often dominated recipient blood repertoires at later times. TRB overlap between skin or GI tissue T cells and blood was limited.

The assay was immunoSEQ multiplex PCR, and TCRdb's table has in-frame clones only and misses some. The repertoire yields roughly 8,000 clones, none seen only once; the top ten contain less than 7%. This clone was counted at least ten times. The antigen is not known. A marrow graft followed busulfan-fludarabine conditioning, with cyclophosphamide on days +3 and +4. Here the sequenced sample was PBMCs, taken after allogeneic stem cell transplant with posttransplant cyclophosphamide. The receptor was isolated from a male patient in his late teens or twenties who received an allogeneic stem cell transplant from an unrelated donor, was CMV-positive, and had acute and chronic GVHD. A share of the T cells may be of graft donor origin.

The CDR3 region is CASQNRGATLAKNIQYF. The CDR3 DNA reads as TGTGCCAGCCAAAACAGGGGAGCCACCCTAGCCAAAAACATTCAGTACTTC. The chain carries TRBV6-4 and TRBJ2-4; 7 positions agree with TRBD1. This CDR3 contains 17 residues. Germline lookup yields CDR1 MRHNA and CDR2 SNTAGT. After removal of 8 bases from V and 0 bases from J, the junction contained 13 bases not matched to a gene.